Reported below is one T cell receptor (beta chain). Its antigen is unknown. Clones were sequenced by immunoSEQ multiplex PCR, and TCRdb holds only the in-frame ones, with some missing. The sample gives about 1.5 million clones, 95% to 99% of which show up once; roughly 0.4% is in the top ten. This CDR3 has 11 amino acids. V was clipped by 7 bases and J by 4 bases, with 8 bases between them. Germline assignment: CDR1 WSHSY and CDR2 SAAADI. The sample is drawn from a study of shared clonotypes between healthy human individuals. Across the study: CD4 naive and CD4 memory each took three plates per donor, while CD8 naive took two and CD8 memory one.

Study results and caveats: The sole specimen, blood, was sampled, and tissue repertoires likely differ.

The chain carries TRBV10-2 and TRBJ2-7; D gene unclear. The source of this sequence is a man in his thirties or forties in good health. Sequencing was performed on naive CD4+ T cells sorted from blood. The subset is: CD45RA+ positively selected. The CDR3 DNA reads TGCGCCAGCATTAACCAATACGAGCAGTACTTC. It yields the protein CASINQYEQYF.